What follows are 17 T cell receptor beta chains derived from one specimen sequenced in a study of cytomegalovirus exposure and HLA in healthy donors. Primers included in the PCR were 60 Vbeta and 13 Jbeta primers. Sequencing used immunoSEQ multiplex PCR; TCRdb keeps in-frame clones, though not all of them. The repertoire has around 180,000 clones, roughly 83% of them found once; the top ten carry around 0.26%. Sequenced input: PBMCs. The receptors here all came from a boy aged 5-17 years in good health and CMV-seronegative.

This clone has just one count. This chain links TRBV6-1 with TRBJ2-3; 8 positions agree with TRBD1. After removal of 5 bases from V and 1 base from J, the junction contained 2 bases not matched to a gene. This CDR3 region has 14 residues. The germline V gene has CDR1 MNHNS and CDR2 SASEGT. CDR3 residues: CASSLQGGTDTQYF. DNA for the CDR3: TGTGCCAGCAGTCTACAGGGGGGCACAGATACGCAGTATTTT.

The chain recombines TRBV6-4 with TRBJ2-3, with TRBD1 identical over 9 bases. CDR1 MRHNA and CDR2 SNTAGT come from the germline V gene. The length of the CDR3 is 13 residues. The J segment lost 8 bases and the V segment lost 8 bases, leaving 8 bases of the junction unmatched. The CDR3 DNA is TGTGCCAGCGCCCCGACAGGGGGAGGTACGCAGTATTTT. As protein: CASAPTGGGTQYF.

The V call is TRBV7-3, the J call TRBJ1-1, with TRBD1 matching over 9 bases. CDR3 length equals 14 residues. After removal of 4 bases from V and 8 bases from J, the junction contained 8 bases not matched to a gene. CDR1 is SGHTA, CDR2 FQGTGA, per germline. CDR3 nucleotide sequence: TGTGCCAGCAGCTCCCAGACAGGGGGGGTCGAAGCTTTCTTT. Translation gives CASSSQTGGVEAFF. Drawing the rest from reference TRBV7-3 and TRBJ1-1, the complete variable domain is GAGVSQTPSNKVTEKGKYVELRCDPISGHTALYWYRQSLGQGPEFLIYFQGTGAADDSGLPNDRFFAVRPEGSVSTLKIQRTERGDSAVYLCASSSQTGGVEAFFGQGTRLTVV.

This clone was seen once. This chain links TRBV4-3 with TRBJ1-2, with D tentatively TRBD1 (6 bases). This CDR3 is built from 14 residues. The germline gives CDR1 LGHNA, CDR2 YSLEER. Trimming took off 4 bases at V and 2 bases at J, with 11 bases between the two ends. The CDR3 protein is CASSPGRGNYGYTF. CDR3 in DNA: TGCGCCAGCAGCCCAGGGAGGGGGAACTATGGCTACACCTTC.

Only one count was recorded for this clone. The sample contains more than one DNA sequence encoding this CDR3. The CDR3 DNA reads TGTGCCTGGAGTGTACTAGGAGAGCAGTACTTC. Translated: CAWSVLGEQYF. This chain links TRBV30 with TRBJ2-7; the D gene is possibly TRBD2 (5 bases). The germline V gene encodes CDR1 GTSNPN and CDR2 SVGIG (reference sequence). Between the trimmed V and J ends, which lost 0 bases and 7 bases, there was a span of 7 bases. The CDR3 extends over 11 amino acids.

The chain couples TRBV15 to TRBJ1-4, with 7 bases aligning to TRBD1. V dropped 2 bases and J dropped 8; count of bases not matched to a gene: 8. The CDR3 has 15 residues. In germline, CDR1 is LNHNV, CDR2 YYDKDF (reference sequence). CDR3: CATSRNRQGWEKLFF. As DNA, the CDR3 is TGTGCCACCAGCAGAAATCGACAGGGATGGGAAAAACTGTTTTTT.

V and J are TRBV14 and TRBJ1-2, with D possibly being TRBD1 (6 bases). Trimming stripped 1 base from V and 5 bases from J, with 14 bases between. The germline gives CDR1 SGHDN, CDR2 FVKESK. This CDR3 region has 15 residues. The DNA for the CDR3 is TGTGCCAGCAGCCAAGGTTGGCCACAGGGATATGGCTACACCTTC. This sequence encodes CASSQGWPQGYGYTF.

This chain links TRBV5-1 with TRBJ1-5; perhaps TRBD1 as D (6 bases). This CDR3 comprises 15 residues. The germline V gene has CDR1 SGHRS and CDR2 YFSETQ. V lost 4 bases to trimming and J lost 4 bases, with 15 bases between them. The DNA for the CDR3 is TGCGCCAGCAGCCCCTGGGGGACACCTAATCAGCCCCAGCATTTT. Its protein product is CASSPWGTPNQPQHF.

The chain joins TRBV11-3 to TRBJ2-1; maybe TRBD1 (6 bases). The V and J ends lost 1 base and 8 bases respectively, with 12 bases between them. Germline CDR1 reads SGHNT; CDR2 reads YENEEA. This CDR3 contains 14 residues. Here the CDR3 reads CASSLGLGGDEQFF. DNA for the CDR3: TGTGCCAGCAGCTTAGGACTTGGGGGCGATGAGCAGTTCTTC.

This clone has just one count. The chain recombines TRBV28 with TRBJ1-1, with unresolved D. Trimming shortened V by 5 bases and J by 1 base, and 5 bases separated the two germline ends. The germline V gene has CDR1 MDHEN and CDR2 SYDVKM. The CDR3 has 12 amino acids. In DNA form, the CDR3 reads TGTGCCAGCAGTGAGGCGAACACTGAAGCTTTCTTT. Its protein product is CASSEANTEAFF.

The chain joins TRBV4-1 to TRBJ2-1, with 12 bases aligning to TRBD2. The CDR3 spans 16 residues. From germline, CDR1 is MGHRA and CDR2 YSYEKL. J gave up 6 bases and V 5 bases, and 8 bases lay outside the gene matches. The CDR3 bases are TGCGCCAGCAGCACCCTAGCGGGAGGGCCCATCAATGAGCAGTTCTTC. Its translation is CASSTLAGGPINEQFF.

This clone was observed a single time. This sequence joins TRBV9 and TRBJ2-2; TRBD1 might be the D (6 bases). The length of the CDR3 is 16 residues. In germline, CDR1 is SGDLS, CDR2 YYNGEE. The V gene lost 5 bases and the J gene lost 3 bases, with 17 bases spanning the gap. CDR3 amino acids: CASSATGTRYTGELFF. The DNA for the CDR3 is TGTGCCAGCAGTGCCACCGGGACACGGTACACCGGGGAGCTGTTTTTT.

This clone was found once. The rearrangement joins TRBV2 to TRBJ2-2; D gene unclear. CDR1 and CDR2 (germline): SNHLY, FYNNEI. The CDR3 consists of 14 residues. Trimming left V 3 bases short and J 3 bases short, with 8 bases between. CDR3 in amino acids: CASSDTEHTGELFF. For the CDR3, the DNA is TGTGCCAGCAGTGACACAGAGCACACCGGGGAGCTGTTTTTT. The full variable domain, rest sourced from reference TRBV2 and TRBJ2-2, is EPEVTQTPSHQVTQMGQEVILRCVPISNHLYFYWYRQILGQKVEFLVSFYNNEISEKSEIFDDQFSVERPDGSNFTLKIRSTKLEDSAMYFCASSDTEHTGELFFGEGSRLTVL.

With respect to this clone: One end of the junction fails to match germline, which may point to a read error. The rearrangement uses TRBV7-7 and TRBJ2-1; possibly TRBD2 for D (5 bases). The germline V gene encodes CDR1 SSHAT and CDR2 FNYEAQ (reference sequence). This CDR3 spans 14 amino acids. In nucleotides, the CDR3 is TGTGCTAGCAGCGGAGGACCTTCAGACAATGAGCAGTTCTTC. Protein product: CASSGGPSDNEQFF.

This rearrangement joins TRBV4-1 to TRBJ1-2; D perhaps matches TRBD1 (5 bases). Germline V gene sequence: CDR1 MGHRA, CDR2 YSYEKL. Trimming stripped 0 bases from V and 4 bases from J, with 9 bases between. The CDR3 totals 14 residues. The CDR3 nucleotides are TGCGCCAGCAGCCAAGAAGGCAGGGCCTATGGCTACACCTTC. Translated: CASSQEGRAYGYTF.

The chain links TRBV19 to TRBJ2-3; 8 bases are a match to TRBD2. The V and J ends lost 3 bases and 2 bases, in that order; junction bases with no gene match: 4. The CDR3 runs to 15 residues. The germline CDR1 and CDR2 sequences are LNHDA and SQIVND (reference sequence). The CDR3 bases are TGTGCCAGTAGTATTTTCGGGGGGGACACAGATACGCAGTATTTT. Amino acids: CASSIFGGDTDTQYF.

As for this clone: One junction end disagrees with the germline gene, perhaps due to a read error. The V gene is TRBV7-7, the J gene TRBJ2-1; tentatively, D is TRBD2 (5 bases). Germline assignment: CDR1 SSHAT and CDR2 FNYEAQ (reference sequence). The CDR3 is made up of 15 amino acids. The CDR3 coding sequence is TGTGCTAGCAGCTTAGAAACGGGATGGAATAATGAGCAGTTCTTC. Translating gives CASSLETGWNNEQFF.